This paragraph reports one T cell receptor (beta chain). Its antigen is currently not known. No base qualities exist here, and no much larger clone lies one base off it. In the prospective study, participants were roughly 18 to 100 years old, resided in approximately 25 geographic areas of the United States, and were enrolled through a virtual design. In the prospective study, participants were assigned to cohorts based on the clinical history participants reported in a screening survey and a study questionnaire. Mobile phlebotomists in the prospective study collected whole blood, serum and a nasopharyngeal or oropharyngeal swab from every participant. Additional blood draws and questionnaires over a 2-month period could optionally be provided by prospective study participants. Blood samples from the prospective study were shipped frozen or at room temperature prior to DNA extraction. This entry comes from a study of blood T cell repertoires in COVID-19 (TCRdb year 2020). Describing the broader study: The collaborator samples originated in the United States, Italy and Spain and spanned the acute and convalescent phases of COVID-19. The material from the prospective study consisted of cDNA or gDNA derived from T cells, B-cell-depleted T cells, or PBMCs. Deeply sampled blood TCRbeta repertoires from subjects exposed to, actively infected with, or recovered from COVID-19 were included in the dataset. The repertoires were released in a freely available public database intended as a resource for research on the immune response to SARS-CoV-2. Samples were obtained from the ongoing ImmuneRACE study (first 160 participants) and from 950 to 1,500 subjects provided by 6 global collaborators. A de-identified subject ID, COVID-19 status, age in years and sex were almost always included in the sample metadata. Where available, HLA class I and class II types were taken from metadata supplied by the sample provider and were not determined by assay-based typing. What the work shows at the level of the full study, not this receptor alone: How much clinical and demographic metadata was included differed by source and by participant, and the metadata was provided uncurated.

TCRbeta CDR3 regions were amplified from genomic DNA by means of the immunoSEQ Assay, a bias-controlled multiplex PCR. As for the original processing: The number of nucleated cells in each sample was estimated from the amplification of reference gene primers within the assay. Sequence reads were collapsed and filtered to measure the absolute abundance of every unique TCRbeta CDR3 rearrangement. For each sample, productive Simpson clonality was calculated as the square root of Simpson's diversity index over productive rearrangements. Imported from immuneACCESS, the table was reduced by TCRdb to in-frame sequences with V and J called. These copies leave out some clones; in studies compared against another copy, an unresolved V gene accounts for under half, and the cause of the remainder is not known. Clone size and the V and J calls come from that table; the DNA yielded D and trimming. The table for this sample lists under 350,000 clones; 70% to 90% of them were counted only once. About 4% of the sample is taken by the ten largest.

Input material: PBMCs or T cells enriched from blood (not recorded which). The TCR was taken from a middle-aged woman with acute COVID-19.

The DNA sequence is given as TGTGCCAGCAGCTTTATTTCTCACGCGGACTATGGCTACACCTTC. The encoded protein is CASSFISHADYGYTF. The chain employs TRBV2 and TRBJ1-2; a confident D gene designation cannot be given. CDR1 and CDR2 are drawn from the germline V gene: SNHLY, FYNNEI. Taken from cysteine to phenylalanine, the CDR3 has 15 residues. The sequence is cut down to CDR3 DNA, 45 bases in frame from base 1. Trimming removed 6 bases from V and 3 bases from J, leaving 17 bases between the germline ends.